This is a list of T cell receptor beta chains from one sample in a study of blood T cell repertoires in COVID-19. Sequencing was performed with immunoSEQ multiplex PCR; in TCRdb, only in-frame clones are kept and a portion is missing. This sample has around 310,000 clones, with more than 75% found just once. Sequences were obtained from peripheral blood. The receptors shown here come from a woman in her forties or fifties with active or convalescent COVID-19. CDR3s include the opening cysteine and the closing phenylalanine or tryptophan. The D gene is left open where the match is weak. Clone size, where shown, is once, few, many, or a class for clones that have expanded.

-	-	TRBJ1-1	TRBV27	CASSPTRQGTEAFF	TGTGCCAGCAGTCCCACGCGCCAGGGCACTGAAGCTTTCTTT
TRBD1	-	TRBJ2-5	TRBV15	CATSRGQQGKETQYF	TGTGCCACCAGCAGAGGACAACAGGGGAAAGAGACCCAGTACTTC
TRBD1	once	TRBJ1-5	TRBV4-1	CARRDRGRDSNQPQHF	TGCGCCAGAAGGGACAGGGGGAGGGATAGCAATCAGCCCCAGCATTTT
TRBD1	-	TRBJ1-2	TRBV30	CAWTYRTGDGYTF	TGTGCCTGGACCTATAGGACAGGGGACGGCTACACCTTC
-	-	TRBJ1-1	TRBV6-5	CASSYGQTEAFF	TGTGCCAGCAGTTACGGACAGACTGAAGCTTTCTTT
TRBD2	-	TRBJ2-1	TRBV7-6	CASSLESLAWNEQFF	TGTGCCAGCAGCTTAGAGTCACTAGCGTGGAATGAGCAGTTCTTC
TRBD1	-	TRBJ1-1	TRBV18	CASSPERQGIVNTEAFF	TGTGCCAGCTCACCAGAACGACAGGGGATTGTGAACACTGAAGCTTTCTTT
TRBD1	-	TRBJ2-7	TRBV7-8	CASSLSRDRVHEQYF	TGTGCCAGCAGTCTATCCCGGGACAGGGTCCACGAGCAGTACTTC
-	-	TRBJ2-7	TRBV9	CASSPRGTYEQYF	TGTGCCAGCAGCCCACGTGGCACCTACGAGCAGTACTTC
-	few	TRBJ2-7	TRBV7-2	CASSSLGRNYEQYF	TGTGCCAGCAGCTCCCTCGGTAGAAACTACGAGCAGTACTTC
TRBD1	-	TRBJ1-1	TRBV30	CAWGQGYTEAFF	TGTGCCTGGGGACAGGGGTACACTGAAGCTTTCTTT
-	-	TRBJ1-2	TRBV21-1	CASTTRTGRFNYGYTF	TGTGCCAGCACAACAAGGACAGGACGATTTAACTATGGCTACACCTTC
-	-	TRBJ1-6	TRBV11-2	CASSTQKPGSPLHF	TGTGCCAGCAGCACCCAGAAACCTGGTTCACCCCTCCACTTT
-	-	TRBJ2-7	TRBV19	CASSTGLETYEQYF	TGTGCCAGTAGTACCGGACTCGAGACCTACGAGCAGTACTTC
TRBD1	-	TRBJ2-2	TRBV6-5	CASSYFATGPGELFF	TGTGCCAGCAGTTACTTCGCGACAGGGCCCGGGGAGCTGTTTTTT
-	-	TRBJ2-4	TRBV4-2	CASSQDLGTKNIQYF	TGTGCCAGCAGCCAAGATCTAGGAACTAAAAACATTCAGTACTTC
TRBD1	-	TRBJ2-1	TRBV5-1	CASSLRGQGAYNEQFF	TGCGCCAGCAGCTTGAGGGGACAGGGGGCCTACAATGAGCAGTTCTTC
-	-	TRBJ1-5	TRBV12-3/TRBV12-4	CASSDIYQPQHF	TGTGCCAGCAGCGACATTTATCAGCCCCAGCATTTT
-	-	TRBJ2-3	TRBV14	CASSQEGDLWRADTQYF	TGTGCCAGCAGCCAAGAGGGAGACCTCTGGAGGGCAGATACGCAGTATTTT
-	-	TRBJ1-4	TRBV7-2	CASSLDRVINEKLFF	TGTGCCAGCAGCTTAGATCGGGTGATCAATGAAAAACTGTTTTTT
TRBD1	-	TRBJ2-5	TRBV18	CASSSGQGETQYF	TGTGCCAGCTCATCGGGACAGGGGGAGACCCAGTACTTC
TRBD1	-	TRBJ2-7	TRBV4-1	CASSPRGGTGSYEQYF	TGCGCCAGCAGCCCCAGAGGGGGGACAGGATCCTACGAGCAGTACTTC